This is a list of T cell receptor beta chains from one sample in a study of blood T cell repertoires in COVID-19. Profiling relied on immunoSEQ multiplex PCR, and the TCRdb table lists in-frame clones only, not all of them. The repertoire holds 380,000 or so clones, with about 90% as singletons. The specimen sequenced was PBMCs or T cells enriched from blood (not recorded which). These receptors originate from a man in his thirties or forties who had recovered from COVID-19. Both conserved end residues are trimmed from each CDR3.

TRBJ2-7	TRBV19	ASSHPGQGVSYEQY
TRBJ1-2	TRBV12-3/TRBV12-4	ASSLRGYGYT
TRBJ1-6	TRBV30	AWSTGGSPLH
TRBJ2-4	TRBV5-6	ASSLLAGRNIQY
TRBJ2-4	TRBV30	AWSAGTGGPV
TRBJ1-2	TRBV7-8	ASSSDRVNYGYT
TRBJ2-7	TRBV11-2	ASSLARLGPRSYEQY
TRBJ1-1	TRBV12-5	ASGLEVNTEAF
TRBJ2-3	TRBV7-9	ASSLLQGGFTDTQY
TRBJ1-1	TRBV30	AWNWGLKTEAF
TRBJ2-2	TRBV29-1	SVGGRRGRSTGELF
TRBJ2-3	TRBV7-9	ATGGTGGADTQY
TRBJ2-1	TRBV4-1	ASSQVGTGASSYNEQF
TRBJ1-5	TRBV6-5	ASIPGQGGQPQH
TRBJ2-1	TRBV25-1	ASSDAGGPSEQF
TRBJ1-5	TRBV5-1	ASSLQGAGNQPQH
TRBJ2-2	TRBV19	ASTKTGGTGELF
TRBJ1-1	TRBV18	ASSPNTGRAEAF
TRBJ2-3	TRBV5-1	ASSDRREGRTDTQY
TRBJ1-6	TRBV10-3	AIRDKDVANSPLH
TRBJ1-5	TRBV18	ASSPRGGSGPQH
TRBJ1-3	TRBV6-5	ASSYTRQGGSTIY
TRBJ2-7	TRBV6-2/TRBV6-3	ASSYTGSSYEQY
TRBJ1-1	TRBV12-5	ASGSVNLIREAF
TRBJ2-1	TRBV11-2	ASSRTLSSYNEQF
TRBJ2-1	TRBV19	ASSILGTSLNEQF
TRBJ2-3	TRBV11-2	ASSTTTSGGIRDTQY
TRBJ2-3	TRBV10-3	AIRKLADSTDTQY
TRBJ1-1	TRBV7-9	ASSLAGNTEAF
TRBJ1-2	TRBV12-3/TRBV12-4	ASSYTGFDGYT
TRBJ2-3	TRBV20-1	APWGGTQY
TRBJ1-2	TRBV18	ASSPGTGGNYGYT
TRBJ1-5	TRBV11-3	ASTSAGGGQPQH
TRBJ2-1	TRBV7-9	ASSLRDRVFDEQF
TRBJ1-4	TRBV2	ASSELFSGEKLF
TRBJ2-7	TRBV30	AWSQDRGYEQY
TRBJ1-1	TRBV2	ASSDGMDRGAF
TRBJ1-1	TRBV30	AWSVGHLNTEAF
TRBJ2-7	TRBV19	ATTLASGGHSYEQY
TRBJ2-1	TRBV7-6	ASSQTSGGSYNEQF
TRBJ1-5	TRBV6-5	ASVLQGNQPQH
TRBJ1-2	TRBV12-3/TRBV12-4	ASSYDRGHGYT
TRBJ1-1	TRBV4-1	ASSHTENTEAF
TRBJ1-2	TRBV12-3/TRBV12-4	ASSSQVHYGYT
TRBJ2-5	TRBV19	ASSILGIQETQY
TRBJ2-3	TRBV30	AWSGPSSTDTQY
TRBJ1-1	TRBV11-2	ASSFSYTEAF
TRBJ2-2	TRBV30	AWSAQAGGNTGELF
TRBJ2-6	TRBV9	ASSVVQGQPSGANVLT
TRBJ1-5	TRBV5-1	ASSPEGNPPQH
TRBJ1-5	TRBV28	ASSPTGIRQPQH
TRBJ1-2	TRBV6-5	ASSKNRDFRSGYT
TRBJ1-1	TRBV30	AWSRGGRWTEAF
TRBJ1-5	TRBV6-5	ASRDTGIDQPQH